Here is one T cell receptor beta chain with its context. The antigen remains undetermined. There was at least one pre-ART PBMC sample for each donor, plus at least two post-ART PBMC samples. This specimen comes from a study of long-term antiretroviral therapy in people with HIV. Overall study: Specimens dating back about a decade before the 2015 immediate-ART recommendation are the oldest included. The study's findings and limits: Dominant in the repertoire at all time points were clones expanded before ART. Viral resistance, ART adherence and therapy changes all lacked available data.

Assay version v3.0 of immunoSEQ was used, and it was run at survey level. Clones were sequenced by immunoSEQ multiplex PCR, and TCRdb holds only the in-frame ones, with some missing. The sample comprises about 39,000 clones, around 79% of which are singletons, and around 6.1% rests with the top ten. The ends were cut back, 1 base at V and 0 bases at J, with 14 bases in the middle. This CDR3 comprises 16 residues. The V gene's germline CDR1 is SGHKS and CDR2 YYEKEE (reference sequence). The material was unsorted PBMCs, obtained 0.6 years after starting antiretroviral therapy. The origin of this receptor is a man between 18 and 29 years old with HIV. This chain connects TRBV5-5 to TRBJ2-7; D is unclear. In DNA, the CDR3 is TGTGCCAGCAGCTTGATCGGATCGCCTGGCTCCTACGAGCAGTACTTC. Translation: CASSLIGSPGSYEQYF.